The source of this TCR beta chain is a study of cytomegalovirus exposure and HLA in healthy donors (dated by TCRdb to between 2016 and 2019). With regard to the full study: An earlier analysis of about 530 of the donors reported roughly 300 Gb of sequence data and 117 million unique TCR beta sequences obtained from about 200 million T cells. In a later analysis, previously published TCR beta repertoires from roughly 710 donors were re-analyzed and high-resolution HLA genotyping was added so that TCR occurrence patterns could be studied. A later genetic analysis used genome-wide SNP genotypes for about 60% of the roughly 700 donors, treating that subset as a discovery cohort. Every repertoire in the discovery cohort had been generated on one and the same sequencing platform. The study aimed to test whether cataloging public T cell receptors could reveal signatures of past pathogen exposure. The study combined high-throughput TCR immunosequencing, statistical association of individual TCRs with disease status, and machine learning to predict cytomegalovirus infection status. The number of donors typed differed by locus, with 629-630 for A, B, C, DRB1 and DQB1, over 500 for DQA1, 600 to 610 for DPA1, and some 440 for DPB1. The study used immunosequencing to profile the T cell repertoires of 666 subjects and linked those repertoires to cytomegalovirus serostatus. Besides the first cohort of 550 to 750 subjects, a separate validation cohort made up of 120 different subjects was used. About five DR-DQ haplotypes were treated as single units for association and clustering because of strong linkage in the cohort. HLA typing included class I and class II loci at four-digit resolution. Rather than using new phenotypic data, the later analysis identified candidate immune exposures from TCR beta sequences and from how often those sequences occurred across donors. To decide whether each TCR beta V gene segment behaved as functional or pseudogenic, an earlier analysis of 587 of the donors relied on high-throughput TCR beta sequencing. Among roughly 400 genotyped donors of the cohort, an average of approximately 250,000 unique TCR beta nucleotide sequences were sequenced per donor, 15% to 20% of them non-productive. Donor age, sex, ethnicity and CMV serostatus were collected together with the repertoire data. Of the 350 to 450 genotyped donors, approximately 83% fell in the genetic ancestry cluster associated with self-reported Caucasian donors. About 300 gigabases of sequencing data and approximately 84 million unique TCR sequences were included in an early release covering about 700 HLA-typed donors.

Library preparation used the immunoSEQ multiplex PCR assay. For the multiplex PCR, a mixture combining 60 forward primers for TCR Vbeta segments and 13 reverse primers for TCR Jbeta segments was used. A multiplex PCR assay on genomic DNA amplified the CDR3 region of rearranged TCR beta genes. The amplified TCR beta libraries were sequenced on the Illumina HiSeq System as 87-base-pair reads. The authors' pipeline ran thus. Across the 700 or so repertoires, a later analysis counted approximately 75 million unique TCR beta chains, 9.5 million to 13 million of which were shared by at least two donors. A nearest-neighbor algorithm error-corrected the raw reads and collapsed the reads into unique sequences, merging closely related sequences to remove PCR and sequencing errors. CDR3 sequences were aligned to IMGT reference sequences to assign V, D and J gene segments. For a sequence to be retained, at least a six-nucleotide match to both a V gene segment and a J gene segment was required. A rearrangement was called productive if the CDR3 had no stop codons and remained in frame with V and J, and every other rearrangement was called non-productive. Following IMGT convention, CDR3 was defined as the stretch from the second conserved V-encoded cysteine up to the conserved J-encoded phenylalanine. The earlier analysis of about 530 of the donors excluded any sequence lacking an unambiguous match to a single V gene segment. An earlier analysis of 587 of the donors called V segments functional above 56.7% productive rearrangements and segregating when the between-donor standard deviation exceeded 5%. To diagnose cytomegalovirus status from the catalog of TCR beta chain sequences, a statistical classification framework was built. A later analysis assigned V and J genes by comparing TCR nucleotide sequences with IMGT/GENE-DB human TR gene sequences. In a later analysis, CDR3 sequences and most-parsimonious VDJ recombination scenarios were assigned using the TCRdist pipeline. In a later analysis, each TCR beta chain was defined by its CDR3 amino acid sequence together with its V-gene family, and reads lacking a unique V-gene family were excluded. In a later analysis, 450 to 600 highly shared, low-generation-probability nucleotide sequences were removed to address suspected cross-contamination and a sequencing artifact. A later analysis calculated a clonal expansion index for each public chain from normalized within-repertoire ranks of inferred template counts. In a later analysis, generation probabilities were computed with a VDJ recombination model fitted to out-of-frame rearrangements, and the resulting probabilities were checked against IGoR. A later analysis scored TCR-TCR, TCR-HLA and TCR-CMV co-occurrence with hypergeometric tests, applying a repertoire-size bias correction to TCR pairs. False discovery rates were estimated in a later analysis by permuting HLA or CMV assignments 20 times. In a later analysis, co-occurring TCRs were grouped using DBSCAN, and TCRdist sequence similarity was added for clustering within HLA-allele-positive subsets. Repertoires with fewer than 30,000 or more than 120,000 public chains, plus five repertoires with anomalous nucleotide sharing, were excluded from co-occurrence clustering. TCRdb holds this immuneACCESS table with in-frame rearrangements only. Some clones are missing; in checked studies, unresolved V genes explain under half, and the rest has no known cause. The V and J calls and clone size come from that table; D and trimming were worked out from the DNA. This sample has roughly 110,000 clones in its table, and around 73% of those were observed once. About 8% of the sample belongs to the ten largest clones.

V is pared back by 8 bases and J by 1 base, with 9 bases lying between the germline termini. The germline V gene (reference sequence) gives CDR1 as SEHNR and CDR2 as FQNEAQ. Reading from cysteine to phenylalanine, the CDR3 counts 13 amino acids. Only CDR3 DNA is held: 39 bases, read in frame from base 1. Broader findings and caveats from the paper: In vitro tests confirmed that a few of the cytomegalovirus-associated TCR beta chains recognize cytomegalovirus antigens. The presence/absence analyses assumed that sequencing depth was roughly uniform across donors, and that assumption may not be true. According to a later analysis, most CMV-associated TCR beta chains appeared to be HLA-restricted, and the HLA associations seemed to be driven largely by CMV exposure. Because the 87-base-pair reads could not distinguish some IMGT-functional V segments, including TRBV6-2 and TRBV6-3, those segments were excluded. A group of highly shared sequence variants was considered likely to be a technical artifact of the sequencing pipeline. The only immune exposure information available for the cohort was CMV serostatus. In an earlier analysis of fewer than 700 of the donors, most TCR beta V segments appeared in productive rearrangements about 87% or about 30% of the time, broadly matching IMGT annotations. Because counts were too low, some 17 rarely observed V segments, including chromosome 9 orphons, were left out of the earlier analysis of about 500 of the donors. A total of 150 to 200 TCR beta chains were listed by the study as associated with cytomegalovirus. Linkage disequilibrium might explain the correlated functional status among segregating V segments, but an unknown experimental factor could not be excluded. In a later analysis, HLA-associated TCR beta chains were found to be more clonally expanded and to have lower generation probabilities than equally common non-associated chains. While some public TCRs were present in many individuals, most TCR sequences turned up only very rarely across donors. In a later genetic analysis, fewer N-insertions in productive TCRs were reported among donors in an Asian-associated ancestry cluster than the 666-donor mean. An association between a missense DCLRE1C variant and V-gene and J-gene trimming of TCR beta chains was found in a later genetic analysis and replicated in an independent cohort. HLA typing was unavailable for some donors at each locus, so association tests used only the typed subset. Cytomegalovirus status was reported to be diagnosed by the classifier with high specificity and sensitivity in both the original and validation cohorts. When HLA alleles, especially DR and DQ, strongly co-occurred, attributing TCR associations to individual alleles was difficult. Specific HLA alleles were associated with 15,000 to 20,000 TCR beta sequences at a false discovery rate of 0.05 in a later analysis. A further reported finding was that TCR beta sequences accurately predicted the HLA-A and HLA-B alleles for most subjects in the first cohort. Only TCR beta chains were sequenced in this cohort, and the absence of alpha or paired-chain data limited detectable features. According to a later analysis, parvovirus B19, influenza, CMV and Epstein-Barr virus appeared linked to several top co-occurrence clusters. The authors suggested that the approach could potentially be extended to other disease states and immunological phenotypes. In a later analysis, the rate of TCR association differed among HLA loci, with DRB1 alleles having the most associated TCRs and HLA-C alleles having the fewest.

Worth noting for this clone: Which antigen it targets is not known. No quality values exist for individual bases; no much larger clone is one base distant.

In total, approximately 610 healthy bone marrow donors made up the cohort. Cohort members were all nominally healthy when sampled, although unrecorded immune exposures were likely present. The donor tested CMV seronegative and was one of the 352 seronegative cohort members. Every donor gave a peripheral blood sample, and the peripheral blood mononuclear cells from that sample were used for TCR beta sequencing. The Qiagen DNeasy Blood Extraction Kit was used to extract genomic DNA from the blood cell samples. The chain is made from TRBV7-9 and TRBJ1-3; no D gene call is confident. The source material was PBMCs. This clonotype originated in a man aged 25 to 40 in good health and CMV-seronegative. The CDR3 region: CASALRSGNTIYF. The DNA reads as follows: TGTGCCAGCGCCCTCAGGTCTGGAAACACCATATATTTT.